This TCR beta chain derives from a study of T cell changes during pregnancy in multiple sclerosis. Trimming pared 6 bases from V and 6 bases from J, leaving 18 bases between. The CDR3 runs 14 residues. The germline CDR1 and CDR2 sequences are MNHEY and SMNVEV (reference sequence). Some clones are missing from TCRdb's copy, which holds only in-frame ones; the method was immunoSEQ multiplex PCR. This sample has about 24,000 clones, with around nine tenths found just once. The chain links TRBV27 to TRBJ2-7, with a possible D match to TRBD2 (6 bases). The clonotype comes from a female donor in good health, enrolled as a control in a pregnancy study. Sample: CD8+ T cells from peripheral blood mononuclear cells, taken in the third trimester of pregnancy. The CDR3 region is CASSRRDSRGEQYF. CDR3 nucleotides: TGTGCCAGCAGCCGCCGGGACTCGCGGGGCGAGCAGTACTTC.